A selection of T cell receptor beta chains follows, all from one sample in a study of glioma-infiltrating T cells. One entry per CDR3 protein results from TCRdb running MiXCR on the multiplex PCR reads. The repertoire includes roughly 350,000 distinct CDR3 sequences, less than 50% of them detected once, and about 11% sits in the top ten. Sequenced sample: glioma tissue, nonneoplastic brain tissue, or PBMCs (not recorded which). The receptors shown here come from a human donor with low-grade glioma or glioblastoma, undergoing nonglioma brain surgery, or in good health (not recorded which). Each CDR3 is given with its conserved first and last residue. The D gene is left open where the match is weak. Clone sizes are given selectively: once, few, many, or a class where the clone is expanded.

d_call | cdr3_length | j_call | clone_size | v_call | cdr3_nt | cdr3_aa
. | 11 | TRBJ1-4 | few | TRBV2 | TGTGCCAGCGGAACTAATGAAAAACTGTTTTTT | CASGTNEKLFF
. | 14 | TRBJ1-1 | many | TRBV6-2/TRBV6-3 | TGTGCCAGCACCCCTCCAAGGATGAACACTGAAGCTTTCTTT | CASTPPRMNTEAFF
TRBD2 | 17 | TRBJ2-3 | . | TRBV5-1 | TGCGCCAGCAGCCAGCTATCTAGCGGGAGGGGCGCAGATACGCAGTATTTT | CASSQLSSGRGADTQYF
TRBD2 | 15 | TRBJ2-1 | . | TRBV19 | TGTGCCAGTAGCGCTAGCGGGAGGGCCGGGAATGAGCAGTTCTTC | CASSASGRAGNEQFF
TRBD2 | 15 | TRBJ2-3 | . | TRBV29-1 | TGCAGCGTTGAAGCCTCGGGACTAGAAAGAGTGACGCAGTATTTT | CSVEASGLERVTQYF
. | 14 | TRBJ2-4 | . | TRBV2 | TGTGCCAGCAATCCTCAGGGAGGGGGCAACATTCAGTACTTC | CASNPQGGGNIQYF
. | 13 | TRBJ1-2 | . | TRBV7-2 | TGTGCCAGCAGCTTACGGCCAGAGTATGGCTACACCTTC | CASSLRPEYGYTF
. | 15 | TRBJ2-2 | . | TRBV7-2 | TGTGCCAGCAGCCAACTGGGAGAGTACACCGGGGAGCTGTTTTTT | CASSQLGEYTGELFF
TRBD2 | 17 | TRBJ2-3 | few | TRBV6-6 | TGTGCCAGCAGTTACTCCCGACTAGCGGCCCACACAGATACGCAGTATTTT | CASSYSRLAAHTDTQYF
. | 14 | TRBJ2-7 | . | TRBV7-9 | TGTGCCAGCAGCCCACGGGACGCGGCCTACGAGCAGTACTTC | CASSPRDAAYEQYF
TRBD1 | 14 | TRBJ1-6 | few | TRBV20-1 | TGCAGTGCTAGAGCCGGGACAGTGGATTCACCCCTCCACTTT | CSARAGTVDSPLHF
TRBD1 | 15 | TRBJ1-1 | . | TRBV4-3 | TGCGCCAGCAGCCAAGAAACAGGGGTGTCCACTGAAGCTTTATTT | CASSQETGVSTEALF
. | 14 | TRBJ1-1 | . | TRBV18 | TGTGCCAGCTCACCATCTTCCCGCTACACTGAAGCTTTCTTT | CASSPSSRYTEAFF
TRBD1 | 15 | TRBJ1-5 | many | TRBV27 | TGTGCCAGCAGTCCCTACTCCGACAGGGATCAGCCCCAGCATTTT | CASSPYSDRDQPQHF
TRBD1 | 16 | TRBJ1-6 | few | TRBV4-2 | TGTGCCAGCAGCCAAGCGACAGGGAACTATAATTCACCCCTCCACTTT | CASSQATGNYNSPLHF
. | 13 | TRBJ2-3 | . | TRBV7-8 | TGTGCCAGCTGGGCGTATAGCACAGATACGCAGTATTTT | CASWAYSTDTQYF
. | 13 | TRBJ1-1 | many | TRBV6-1 | TGTGCCATCTCACAGGGCATGAACACTGAAGCTTTCTTT | CAISQGMNTEAFF
TRBD1 | 15 | TRBJ1-5 | few | TRBV19 | TGTGCCAGTAACGCCGGACAGGGAAGAGGACAGCCCCAGCATTTT | CASNAGQGRGQPQHF
TRBD1 | 11 | TRBJ2-7 | many | TRBV6-1 | TGTGCCAGCAGTTCCGGGACAGGGCAGTACTTC | CASSSGTGQYF
. | 13 | TRBJ1-1 | . | TRBV20-1 | TGCAGTGCTAGTACGGCATTGGACACTGAAGCTTTCTTT | CSASTALDTEAFF
TRBD2 | 17 | TRBJ2-3 | many | TRBV6-2/TRBV6-3 | TGTGCCAGCAATACCCGAACTAGCGGGAGGAACACAGATACGCAGTATTTT | CASNTRTSGRNTDTQYF
. | 15 | TRBJ2-1 | . | TRBV24-1 | TGTGCCACCAGTGAGTATGGGACTCCCTACAATGAGCAGTTCTTC | CATSEYGTPYNEQFF
. | 13 | TRBJ2-5 | . | TRBV4-3 | TGCGCCAGCAGCCAAGGGGCCGGGGGGACCCAGTACTTC | CASSQGAGGTQYF
TRBD1 | 14 | TRBJ2-1 | . | TRBV20-1 | TGCAGTGCAAGGACGGGACAGGGGACCAATGAGCAGTTCTTC | CSARTGQGTNEQFF
TRBD2 | 14 | TRBJ2-7 | many | TRBV28 | TGTGCCAGCAGCAAGCGGGAGCGAGCGCACGAGCAGTACTTC | CASSKRERAHEQYF
. | 14 | TRBJ2-7 | . | TRBV2 | TGTGCCAGCACAGCAGGCAGGGCCCACAATGAGCAGTACTTC | CASTAGRAHNEQYF
. | 12 | TRBJ1-1 | . | TRBV29-1 | TGCAGCGTTGAGTTGGGGAACACTGAAGCTTTCTTT | CSVELGNTEAFF
TRBD1 | 18 | TRBJ2-7 | . | TRBV7-2 | TGTGCCAGCAGCGAAGTGCCATGGACAGGGCGGCACCGATACGAGCAGTACTTC | CASSEVPWTGRHRYEQYF
. | 15 | TRBJ1-3 | few | TRBV6-6 | TGTGCCAGCAGTTACTCCGGGGACCGGGGAAACACCATATATTTT | CASSYSGDRGNTIYF
. | 13 | TRBJ1-4 | few | TRBV20-1 | TGCAGTGCGTCGGTATCTTCTAATGAAAAACTGTTTTTT | CSASVSSNEKLFF
. | 15 | TRBJ1-1 | many | TRBV27 | TGTGCCAGCAGTCAATCGGCGGTTAGGGACACTGAAGCTTTCTTT | CASSQSAVRDTEAFF
. | 12 | TRBJ2-2 | . | TRBV19 | TGTGCCAGTAGATCAGACACCGGGGAGCTGTTTTTT | CASRSDTGELFF
TRBD2 | 17 | TRBJ2-5 | few | TRBV24-1 | TGTGCCACCAGGTCCGGGACTAGCGGGTGGGATCGAGAGACCCAGTACTTC | CATRSGTSGWDRETQYF
. | 12 | TRBJ2-6 | many | TRBV28 | TGTGCCAGCAGTAGAGATTCCAACGTCCTGACTTTC | CASSRDSNVLTF
. | 12 | TRBJ1-1 | many | TRBV28 | TGTGCCAGCAGTTTCAGGGACTCGGAAGCTTTCTTT | CASSFRDSEAFF
TRBD2 | 16 | TRBJ2-1 | . | TRBV10-3 | TGTGCCATCAGTGGTACTAGCGGGAGTTCCTACAATGAGCAGTTCTTC | CAISGTSGSSYNEQFF
. | 16 | TRBJ1-2 | . | TRBV25-1 | TGTGCCAGCAGTGACCCCTCCCGGGGGCTGGGCTATGGCTACACCTTC | CASSDPSRGLGYGYTF
TRBD2 | 15 | TRBJ2-5 | . | TRBV7-2 | TGTGCCAGCAGCCCGGGACTAGCGGGAGTGCAGACCCAGTACTTC | CASSPGLAGVQTQYF
. | 17 | TRBJ2-7 | . | TRBV7-2 | TGTGCCAGCAGCTTATTGTCCCGCAGGCCGAGCTACTACGAGCAGTACTTC | CASSLLSRRPSYYEQYF